The 14 T cell receptor beta chains presented below share a single source sample, sequenced in a study of blood T cell repertoires in COVID-19. Profiled with immunoSEQ multiplex PCR; TCRdb holds only in-frame clones, not every one. The sample consists of 350,000 to 450,000 clones, about 89% of them appearing once. Material: PBMCs or T cells enriched from blood (not recorded which). These receptors came from a middle-aged woman who had been exposed to COVID-19.

This rearrangement joins TRBV27 to TRBJ1-2, with D unclear. The germline gives CDR1 MNHEY, CDR2 SMNVEV (reference sequence). Trimming shortened V by 4 bases and J by 0 bases, and 6 bases separated the two germline ends. This CDR3 has 13 amino acids. As DNA, the CDR3 is TGTGCCAGCAGTTCAGAGGCTAACTATGGCTACACCTTC. Translation: CASSSEANYGYTF.

This clone has a single count. The rearrangement uses TRBV18 and TRBJ2-1; 15 bases are a match to TRBD2. CDR1 is KGHSH and CDR2 is LQKENI in the germline V gene. Trimming removed 6 bases from V and 4 bases from J; junction bases left unmatched: 10. The CDR3 sequence is 18 residues long. This CDR3 reads CASSLSFGLAGGYNEQFF. The CDR3 bases are TGTGCCAGCTCGCTCTCCTTCGGACTAGCGGGAGGGTACAATGAGCAGTTCTTC. The full variable domain, its missing parts supplied by reference TRBV18 and TRBJ2-1, is NAGVMQNPRHLVRRRGQEARLRCSPMKGHSHVYWYRQLPEEGLKFMVYLQKENIIDESGMPKERFSAEFPKEGPSILRIQQVVRGDSAAYFCASSLSFGLAGGYNEQFFGPGTRLTVL.

This clone has just a few counts. V is TRBV24-1 and J is TRBJ2-7, with a tentative D call TRBD2 (5 bases). V shed 9 bases and J shed 5 bases, with 19 bases lying between them. The CDR3 has 14 amino acids. The V gene's germline CDR1 is KGHDR and CDR2 SFDVKD. The CDR3 nucleotides are TGTGCCACCGCGGGTGGGATCCGCGGAAACGAGCAGTACTTC. Translated: CATAGGIRGNEQYF.

The V call is TRBV3-1 (or the pseudogene TRBV3-2), the J call TRBJ1-6; 9 bases match TRBD1. Germline assignment: CDR1 LGHDT and CDR2 YNNKEL (reference sequence). The CDR3 length is 15 residues. With V trimmed by 3 bases and J by 7 bases, 4 bases remained unmatched. The CDR3 bases are TGTGCCAGCAGCCAGTGGACAGGGGCCAATTCACCCCTCCACTTT. This gives the protein CASSQWTGANSPLHF.

The V call is TRBV9, the J call TRBJ1-1, with a possible D match to TRBD1 (6 bases). Trimming left V 6 bases short and J 2 bases short, with 8 bases between. The length of the CDR3 is 12 residues. Germline CDR1 and CDR2: SGDLS and YYNGEE. CDR3 loop: CASTGDNTEAFF. CDR3 nucleotide sequence: TGTGCCAGCACAGGGGACAACACTGAAGCTTTCTTT.

The chain links TRBV19 to TRBJ1-2; D is ambiguous. Germline V lookup: CDR1 LNHDA, CDR2 SQIVND (reference sequence). V dropped 3 bases and J dropped 2 bases, with 16 bases sitting between them. The CDR3 is 16 amino acids. This chain's CDR3 is CASSMGSKRKNYGYTF. DNA of the CDR3: TGTGCCAGTAGTATGGGGTCAAAGCGGAAAAACTATGGCTACACCTTC.

V usage is TRBV11-2 and J usage is TRBJ1-1, with D tentatively TRBD1 (6 bases). Trimming took off 3 bases at V and 3 bases at J, with 11 bases between the two ends. Germline V gives CDR1 SGHAT, CDR2 FQNNGV. This CDR3 is 14 amino acids long. CDR3 region: CASSLPGGHTEAFF. The DNA of the CDR3 is TGTGCCAGCAGCTTGCCGGGGGGCCACACTGAAGCTTTCTTT.

This chain joins TRBV6-5 and TRBJ2-1; D is unresolved. The CDR3 is 14 amino acids. V lost 5 bases and J lost 6, with 14 bases in between. Germline V lookup: CDR1 MNHEY, CDR2 SVGAGI. CDR3 residues: CASSPSSVGNEQFF. The CDR3 DNA follows: TGTGCCAGCAGTCCCTCCTCGGTCGGCAATGAGCAGTTCTTC.

The chain combines TRBV30 with TRBJ2-5; 13 bases line up with TRBD2. CDR1 GTSNPN and CDR2 SVGIG come from the germline V gene (reference sequence). CDR3 size: 18 residues. V lost 1 base and J lost 4; bases outside the gene matches: 12. The CDR3, as DNA: TGTGCCTGGAGTGAATCTGGACTAGCGGGGGTGGGTGGAGAGACCCAGTACTTC. This encodes CAWSESGLAGVGGETQYF.

The CDR3 protein is CAARRGLAVTGELFF. The CDR3 region has the DNA TGTGCCGCCAGACGGGGACTAGCGGTCACCGGGGAGCTGTTTTTT. The chain couples TRBV6-5 to TRBJ2-2; TRBD2 matches 11 bases. The V segment lost 11 bases and the J segment 4 bases; nucleotides outside the gene matches: 9. CDR1 MNHEY and CDR2 SVGAGI come from the germline V gene. The CDR3 runs 15 residues.

This clone was recorded a few times. The gene calls are TRBV7-2 and TRBJ1-2; the D gene is possibly TRBD1 (6 bases). Germline loops: CDR1 SGHTA, CDR2 FQGNSA. The CDR3 is made up of 13 amino acids. V was clipped by 3 bases and J by 7 bases, with 12 bases between them. This chain's CDR3 is CASSLGHHSGYTF. For the CDR3, the DNA is TGTGCCAGCAGCTTGGGACATCATAGTGGCTACACCTTC.

In DNA form, the CDR3 reads TGTGCCAGCAGCCCCTCATTAGCGTCCCCTTCTCTCGGGGCCAACGTCCTGACTTTC. This gives the protein CASSPSLASPSLGANVLTF. The chain is built from TRBV7-2 and TRBJ2-6; possibly TRBD2 for D (5 bases). CDR1 and CDR2 (germline): SGHTA, FQGNSA. The CDR3 has 19 amino acids. V lost 5 bases and J 4 bases, leaving 24 bases between the germline ends.

The chain carries TRBV19 and TRBJ1-1; maybe TRBD1 (6 bases). CDR1 and CDR2 from the germline V gene are LNHDA and SQIVND (reference sequence). Trimming took off 3 bases at V and 1 base at J, with 12 bases between the two ends. There are 15 residues in the CDR3. The CDR3 loop is CASSISAGANTEAFF. The CDR3 nucleotides read TGTGCCAGTAGTATCTCGGCAGGGGCGAACACTGAAGCTTTCTTT. The variable domain in full, completed from reference TRBV19 and TRBJ1-1, reads DGGITQSPKYLFRKEGQNVTLSCEQNLNHDAMYWYRQDPGQGLRLIYYSQIVNDFQKGDIAEGYSVSREKKESFPLTVTSAQKNPTAFYLCASSISAGANTEAFFGQGTRLTVV.

This chain links TRBV19 with TRBJ2-2; 10 positions match TRBD2. V lost 5 bases, J lost 1 base, and 10 bases stayed unmatched. The CDR3 loop spans 18 amino acids. The germline CDR1 and CDR2 sequences are LNHDA and SQIVND (reference sequence). The CDR3 DNA follows: TGTGCCAGTAGTCCTTGGGGAGCTAGCGGGGGGAACACCGGGGAGCTGTTTTTT. It is translated as CASSPWGASGGNTGELFF.